The entry below gives a single TCR beta chain sequence along with its context. The trim removed 7 bases at V and 4 bases at J, leaving 10 bases unmatched. This CDR3 comprises 17 residues. Germline V CDR1 and CDR2: SNHLY, FYNNEI. In the study's own analysis: Amplified reference gene primers provided the basis for estimating nucleated cell counts. The data were produced by immunoSEQ multiplex PCR, yet TCRdb's version contains in-frame clones alone and is incomplete. That table gives V, J and clone size, and the DNA gave D and trimming. The data contain some 240,000 clones, roughly 84% of them seen just once; the ten biggest clones take up less than 2%. The record originates from a study of blood T cell repertoires in COVID-19. Overall study context: Material from acute and convalescent COVID-19 was sourced from the United States, Italy and Spain. Nucleic acid was either cDNA or gDNA, and it came from T cells, B-cell-depleted T cells, or PBMCs.

The sequencing sample was made of peripheral blood. The chain uses TRBV2 and TRBJ2-3, with TRBD2 matching 14 bases. The receptor comes from a woman aged 40 to 50 who had recovered from COVID-19. The CDR3 nucleotides are TGTGCCAGCACTGGGACTAGCGGGGGACCCCAGGCAGATACGCAGTATTTT. This gives the protein CASTGTSGGPQADTQYF.